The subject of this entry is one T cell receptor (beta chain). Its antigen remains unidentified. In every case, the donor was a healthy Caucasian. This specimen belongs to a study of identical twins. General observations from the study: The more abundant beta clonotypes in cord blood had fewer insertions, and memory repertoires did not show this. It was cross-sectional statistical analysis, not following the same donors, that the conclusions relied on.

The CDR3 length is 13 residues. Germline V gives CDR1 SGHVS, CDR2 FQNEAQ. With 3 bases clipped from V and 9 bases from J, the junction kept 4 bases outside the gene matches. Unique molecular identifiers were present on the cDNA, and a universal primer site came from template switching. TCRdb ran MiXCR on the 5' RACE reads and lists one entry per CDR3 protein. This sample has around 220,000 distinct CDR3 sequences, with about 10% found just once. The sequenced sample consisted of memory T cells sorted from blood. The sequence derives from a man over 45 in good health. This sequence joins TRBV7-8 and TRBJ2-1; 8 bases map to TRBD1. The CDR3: CASSLDRVGEQFF. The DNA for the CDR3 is TGTGCCAGCAGCTTGGACAGGGTTGGTGAGCAGTTCTTC.